The 26 T cell receptor beta chains given below trace back to one sample, sequenced in a study of post-analysis software for immune sequencing data (dated by TCRdb to the mid-2010s). Libraries were prepared through PCR. These reads were obtained on an Illumina HiSeq 2500. Unique molecular identifiers were incorporated into TCR beta cDNA libraries to reduce PCR and sequencing biases. TCRdb trimmed public reads at Q25 via fastp, called clones via MiXCR and kept in-frame beta chains. Rows merge per CDR3 protein into single entries with the most common DNA and genes. The sample has about 200,000 distinct CDR3 sequences on record, roughly 28% of them singletons. Together, the top ten hold around 3.2% of the sample. These receptors lack a known antigen. Broad study findings and their caveats: Significantly higher frequencies in patients than in controls were found for about five TRBV segments, including TRBV5-6, TRBV5-1 and TRBV20-1.

Sequencing used blood. These TCRs come from a girl between 2 and 17 years old with multiple sclerosis.

This chain uses TRBV10-3 with TRBJ2-7; D remains ambiguous. Looked up from germline, CDR1 is ENHRY and CDR2 is SYGVKD. Trimming cost V 5 bases and J 0 bases, with 11 bases left between them. The CDR3 extends over 14 amino acids. The CDR3 nucleotides are TGTGCCATCAGTCCGGCGGAGAGCTCCTACGAGCAGTACTTC. Amino acid sequence: CAISPAESSYEQYF.

The chain carries TRBV25-1 and TRBJ1-2; TRBD1 agrees at 7 bases. The J segment lost 4 bases and the V segment lost 8 bases, leaving 4 bases of the junction unmatched. In germline, CDR1 is MGHDK, CDR2 SYGVNS. The CDR3 extends over 12 amino acids. The CDR3 region is CASEGTAYGYTF. DNA of the CDR3: TGTGCCAGCGAAGGGACAGCCTATGGCTACACCTTC.

Notes on this clonotype: This may come from a read error, since a much larger clone is one base off. This rearrangement joins TRBV3-1 to TRBJ2-7; no definite D call. This CDR3 has 13 amino acids. Germline V gene sequence: CDR1 LGHDT, CDR2 YNNKEL (reference sequence). The chain's CDR3 is CTSSLGFRYEQYF. DNA of the CDR3: TGTACCAGCAGCCTAGGATTTCGTTACGAGCAGTACTTC.

This sequence joins TRBV3-1 and TRBJ2-1; 8 bases map to TRBD2. This CDR3 comprises 17 residues. The germline gives CDR1 LGHDT, CDR2 YNNKEL (reference sequence). V was clipped by 0 bases and J by 0 bases; unmatched bases: 4. The CDR3 spells CASSQDRAGGSYNEQFF. CDR3 nucleotide sequence: TGTGCCAGCAGCCAAGATCGGGCGGGGGGCTCCTACAATGAGCAGTTCTTC.

Only a few counts were recorded for this clonotype. This chain connects TRBV7-9 to TRBJ1-1; D not certain. From germline, CDR1 is SEHNR and CDR2 FQNEAQ (reference sequence). The CDR3 runs to 13 residues. The CDR3 sequence: CLTQKPLNTEAFF. CDR3 in DNA: TGTCTAACACAGAAACCTCTGAACACTGAAGCTTTCTTT.

This chain links TRBV29-1 with TRBJ1-2; no reliable D call. Germline lookup yields CDR1 SQVTM and CDR2 ANQGSEA. The V end lost 2 bases, the J end lost 5 bases, and 15 bases lay between the germline ends. The length of the CDR3 is 14 residues. This CDR3 reads CSVENSRASYGYTF. In DNA, the CDR3 is TGCAGCGTTGAAAACAGTCGAGCCTCTTATGGCTACACCTTC.

Points on this clonotype: This may come from a read error, since a much larger clone is one base off. The chain uses TRBV6-6 and TRBJ2-1, with 8 bases identical to TRBD2. The CDR3 covers 14 residues. Germline V gene data show CDR1 as MNHNY and CDR2 as SVGAGI (reference sequence). The junction had 3 bases not matched to a gene; V was cut back by 6 bases and J by 2 bases. CDR3 residues: CASRRTSTYNEQFF. CDR3 sequence (DNA): TGTGCCAGCAGGAGGACTAGCACCTACAATGAGCAGTTCTTC.

The chain couples TRBV18 to TRBJ2-1; D unclear. CDR3 length equals 12 residues. Trimming left V 3 bases short and J 7 bases short, with 7 bases between. Germline values: CDR1 KGHSH, CDR2 LQKENI. CDR3 amino acids: CASSPSRNEQFF. In DNA, the CDR3 is TGTGCCAGCTCACCTTCTCGGAATGAGCAGTTCTTC.

This clonotype was counted many times. V usage is TRBV7-2 and J usage is TRBJ1-2; D is ambiguous. The CDR3 spans 16 residues. Germline V CDR1 and CDR2: SGHTA, FQGNSA. Trimming took 5 bases from V and 2 from J, leaving 18 bases between them. CDR3 amino acids: CASSPRFGVRNYGYTF. In nucleotides, the CDR3 is TGTGCCAGCAGCCCCCGTTTTGGAGTGAGAAACTATGGCTACACCTTC.

This clonotype occurred many times. V gene TRBV5-1 combines with J gene TRBJ2-3; D gene unclear. This CDR3 has 14 residues. Trimming took 0 bases from V and 0 from J, leaving 5 bases between them. Germline V CDR1 and CDR2: SGHRS, YFSETQ. This CDR3 reads CASSLAPSTDTQYF. CDR3 bases: TGCGCCAGCAGCTTGGCCCCGAGCACAGATACGCAGTATTTT.

This chain connects TRBV11-2 to TRBJ2-1; D ambiguous. This CDR3 spans 14 amino acids. V dropped 5 bases and J dropped 1 base, with 9 bases sitting between them. Germline CDR1 reads SGHAT; CDR2 reads FQNNGV. CDR3 sequence: CASSVGSSYNEQFF. CDR3 nucleotides: TGTGCCAGCAGCGTGGGATCTTCCTACAATGAGCAGTTCTTC. Variable domain in full (rest from reference TRBV11-2 and TRBJ2-1): EAGVAQSPRYKIIEKRQSVAFWCNPISGHATLYWYQQILGQGPKLLIQFQNNGVVDDSQLPKDRFSAERLKGVDSTLKIQPAKLEDSAVYLCASSVGSSYNEQFFGPGTRLTVL.

About this clonotype: This may be a read error: a much more frequent sequence differs by one nucleotide. The rearrangement uses TRBV28 and TRBJ1-2, with 7 bases aligning to TRBD1. This CDR3 contains 13 residues. In germline, CDR1 is MDHEN, CDR2 SYDVKM. Here the CDR3 DNA reads TGTGCCAGCAGTTTGACAGGGTCCTATGGCTGCACCTTC. It specifies CASSLTGSYGCTF.

This clonotype has at least ten counts. The chain employs TRBV15 and TRBJ2-7; TRBD1 aligns across 7 bases. Trimming took 0 bases from V and 7 from J; bases not matched to a gene: 15. Germline assignment: CDR1 LNHNV and CDR2 YYDKDF (reference sequence). This CDR3 comprises 17 residues. The CDR3 coding sequence is TGTGCCACCAGCAGAGATCTTCATGAGGGGGCGAATAATGAGCAGTACTTC. Protein: CATSRDLHEGANNEQYF. The whole variable domain, remainder taken from reference TRBV15 and TRBJ2-7, is DAMVIQNPRYQVTQFGKPVTLSCSQTLNHNVMYWYQQKSSQAPKLLFHYYDKDFNNEADTPDNFQSRRPNTSFCFLDIRSPGLGDTAMYLCATSRDLHEGANNEQYFGPGTRLTVT.

This clonotype has ten or more counts. The rearrangement links TRBV25-1 to TRBJ1-2, with D possibly matching TRBD1 (5 bases). This CDR3 has 13 amino acids. Per germline, CDR1 MGHDK and CDR2 SYGVNS. V was cut by 2 bases and J by 7 bases, with 11 bases left in between. The CDR3 is CASSEIDSSGYTF. In nucleotides, the CDR3 is TGTGCCAGCAGTGAAATTGACAGCTCTGGCTACACCTTC.

The rearrangement uses TRBV20-1 and TRBJ2-1; TRBD1 is a possible D gene (6 bases). In germline, CDR1 is DFQATT, CDR2 SNEGSKA (reference sequence). The V and J ends lost 3 bases and 5 bases respectively, with 14 bases between them. The CDR3 is made up of 14 amino acids. The CDR3 nucleotides read TGCAGTGCTAGCCCCACAGGGTTAGACAATGAGCAGTTCTTC. Amino acid sequence: CSASPTGLDNEQFF.

The rearrangement links TRBV11-2 to TRBJ2-1; 9 bases map to TRBD2. Germline lookup yields CDR1 SGHAT and CDR2 FQNNGV. CDR3 size: 18 residues. The trim removed 2 bases at V and 4 bases at J, leaving 12 bases unmatched. CDR3 region: CASSLTEAGGPLYNEQFF. The CDR3 DNA is TGTGCCAGCAGCTTAACGGAGGCGGGAGGGCCCTTATACAATGAGCAGTTCTTC.

This clonotype was counted many times. The V call is TRBV5-6, the J call TRBJ2-7; TRBD1 matches at 8 bases. The CDR3 consists of 14 residues. V lost 4 bases, J lost 2 bases, and 5 bases stayed unmatched. Germline values: CDR1 SGHDT, CDR2 YYEEEE. The CDR3 is CASSRRQGTYEQYF. The CDR3 DNA reads as TGTGCCAGCAGCCGCAGACAGGGGACCTACGAGCAGTACTTC.

The chain combines TRBV3-1 with TRBJ1-2; D is uncertain. V gave up 0 bases and J gave up 7 bases, with 6 bases separating them. This CDR3 is 12 amino acids long. Germline V gene sequence: CDR1 LGHDT, CDR2 YNNKEL (reference sequence). The CDR3 loop is CASSQEGFGYTF. For the CDR3, the DNA is TGTGCCAGCAGCCAAGAGGGATTTGGCTACACCTTC.

This clonotype was detected many times. The chain recombines TRBV7-9 with TRBJ2-1; perhaps TRBD1 as D (5 bases). V dropped 5 bases and J dropped 4 bases, with 18 bases sitting between them. CDR1 is SEHNR, CDR2 FQNEAQ, per germline (reference sequence). The CDR3 is 16 amino acids. The CDR3 nucleotides read TGTGCCAGCAGCCCAACAAGTCCTAGGGGTTACAATGAGCAGTTCTTC. Its protein product is CASSPTSPRGYNEQFF. Together with reference TRBV7-9 and TRBJ2-1, the CDR3 gives the full variable domain: DTGVSQNPRHKITKRGQNVTFRCDPISEHNRLYWYRQTLGQGPEFLTYFQNEAQLEKSRLLSDRFSAERPKGSFSTLEIQRTEQGDSAMYLCASSPTSPRGYNEQFFGPGTRLTVL.

This clonotype has ten or more counts. The V call is TRBV27, the J call TRBJ2-1; no firm D call. Looked up from germline, CDR1 is MNHEY and CDR2 is SMNVEV (reference sequence). V was cut by 9 bases and J by 4 bases, with 16 bases left in between. This CDR3 is built from 14 residues. The DNA for the CDR3 is TGTGCCAGTATTCAAGGGTTGGGATACAATGAGCAGTTCTTC. This translates into CASIQGLGYNEQFF.

As regards this clonotype: A read error is possible here, since a much larger clone lies one base away. The chain couples TRBV20-1 to TRBJ2-1; weak D call: TRBD1 (7 bases). Judging by the DNA end, TRBJ2-7 fits better; the J call may be wrong. Germline V gene data show CDR1 as DFQATT and CDR2 as SNEGSKA (reference sequence). CDR3 size: 15 residues. The CDR3 DNA is TGCAGTGCTGACGGCGACAGGGAGGCCTACAATGAGCAGTACTTC. Its translation is CSADGDREAYNEQYF.

This clonotype was seen only a few times. The chain couples TRBV7-3 to TRBJ2-1; TRBD2 agrees at 9 bases. With 3 bases clipped from V and 8 bases from J, the junction kept 8 bases outside the gene matches. The CDR3 sequence is 15 residues long. CDR1 and CDR2 (germline): SGHTA, FQGTGA. The CDR3 sequence is CASSLGGGAFDEQFF. The CDR3, as DNA: TGTGCCAGCAGCTTGGGCGGGGGGGCCTTCGATGAGCAGTTCTTC.

This chain links TRBV10-3 with TRBJ2-7, with D possibly being TRBD2 (6 bases). V lost 0 bases and J 5 bases, leaving 11 bases between the germline ends. The CDR3 has 14 amino acids. CDR1 is ENHRY, CDR2 SYGVKD, per germline. CDR3 residues: CAISESEGRNEQYF. CDR3 DNA: TGTGCCATCAGTGAGTCGGAGGGTCGGAACGAGCAGTACTTC.

This clonotype was found a few times. The gene calls are TRBV12-3 or TRBV12-4 and TRBJ2-1; D gene unclear. Between the trimmed V and J ends, which lost 6 bases and 0 bases, there was a span of 15 bases. The CDR3 has 16 residues. CDR3 sequence (DNA): TGTGCCAGCAGCCCCTACCCTACCAGCTCCTACAATGAGCAGTTCTTC. Its protein is CASSPYPTSSYNEQFF.

The chain recombines TRBV11-1 with TRBJ1-1; D unclear. Looked up from germline, CDR1 is SGHAT and CDR2 is FQDESV (reference sequence). The CDR3 length is 13 residues. V was trimmed by 5 bases and J by 2 bases, leaving 9 bases between them. CDR3 amino acids: CASSNRRNTEAFF. For the CDR3, the DNA is TGTGCCAGCAGCAACCGCAGAAACACTGAAGCTTTCTTT. Filled out from reference TRBV11-1 and TRBJ1-1, the complete variable domain reads EAEVAQSPRYKITEKSQAVAFWCDPISGHATLYWYRQILGQGPELLVQFQDESVVDDSQLPKDRFSAERLKGVDSTLKIQPAELGDSAMYLCASSNRRNTEAFFGQGTRLTVV.

On this clonotype: A much larger clonotype is one base distant, so this may be a read error. The gene calls are TRBV6-1 and TRBJ1-2, with a weak D call TRBD1 (6 bases). The CDR3 length is 15 residues. From germline, CDR1 is MNHNS and CDR2 SASEGT. Written as DNA, the CDR3 is TGTGCCGGCAGTGAAATTGGGCAGGGGAACTATGGCTACACCTTC. Its protein is CAGSEIGQGNYGYTF.